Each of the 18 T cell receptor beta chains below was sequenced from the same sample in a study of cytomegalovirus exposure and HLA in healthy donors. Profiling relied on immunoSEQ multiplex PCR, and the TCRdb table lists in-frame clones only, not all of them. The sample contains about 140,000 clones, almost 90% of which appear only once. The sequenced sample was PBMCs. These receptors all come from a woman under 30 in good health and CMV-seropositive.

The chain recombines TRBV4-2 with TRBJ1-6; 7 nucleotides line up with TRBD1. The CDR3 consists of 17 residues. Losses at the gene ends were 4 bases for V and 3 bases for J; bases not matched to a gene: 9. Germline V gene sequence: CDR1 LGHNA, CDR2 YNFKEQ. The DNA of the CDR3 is TGTGCCAGCAGCCCGGGGACAGCAAGCGACTATAATTCACCCCTCCACTTT. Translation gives CASSPGTASDYNSPLHF.

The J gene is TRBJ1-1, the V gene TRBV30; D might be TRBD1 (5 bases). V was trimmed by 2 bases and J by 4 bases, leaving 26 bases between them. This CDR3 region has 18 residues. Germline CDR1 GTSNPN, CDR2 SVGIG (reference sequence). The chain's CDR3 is CAWSSRGWGVRRGTEAFF. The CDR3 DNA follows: TGTGCCTGGAGTTCTCGGGGTTGGGGGGTTAGAAGGGGCACTGAAGCTTTCTTT.

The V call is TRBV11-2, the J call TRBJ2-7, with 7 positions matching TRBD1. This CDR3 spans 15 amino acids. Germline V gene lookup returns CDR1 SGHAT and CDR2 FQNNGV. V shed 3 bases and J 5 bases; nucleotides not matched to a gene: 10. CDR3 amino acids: CASSFSPGGAHEQYF. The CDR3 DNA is TGTGCCAGCAGCTTTAGCCCAGGGGGTGCCCACGAGCAGTACTTC.

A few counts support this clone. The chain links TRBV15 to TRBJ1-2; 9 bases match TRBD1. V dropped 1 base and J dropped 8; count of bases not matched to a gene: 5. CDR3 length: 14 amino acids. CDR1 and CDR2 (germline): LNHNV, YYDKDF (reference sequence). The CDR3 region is CATSRGGQGYGYTF. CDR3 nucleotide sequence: TGTGCCACCAGCAGAGGGGGACAGGGTTACGGCTACACCTTC.

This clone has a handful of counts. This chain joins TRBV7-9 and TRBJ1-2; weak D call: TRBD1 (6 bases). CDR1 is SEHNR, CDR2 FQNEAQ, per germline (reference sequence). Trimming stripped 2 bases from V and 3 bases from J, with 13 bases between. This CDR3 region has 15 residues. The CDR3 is CASSLNSGAHYGYTF. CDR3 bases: TGTGCCAGCAGCTTAAATTCAGGGGCTCACTATGGCTACACCTTC.

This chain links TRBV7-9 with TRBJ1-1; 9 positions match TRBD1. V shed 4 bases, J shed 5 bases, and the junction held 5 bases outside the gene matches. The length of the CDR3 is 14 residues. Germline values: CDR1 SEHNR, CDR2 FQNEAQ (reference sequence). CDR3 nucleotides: TGTGCCAGCAGCTCGACAGGGGGACGGACTGAAGCTTTCTTT. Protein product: CASSSTGGRTEAFF.

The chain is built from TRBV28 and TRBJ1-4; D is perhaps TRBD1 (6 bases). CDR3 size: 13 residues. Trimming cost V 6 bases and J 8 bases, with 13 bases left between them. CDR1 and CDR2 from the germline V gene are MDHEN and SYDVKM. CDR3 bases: TGTGCCAGCAGACAAACAGGGAACGAAAAACTGTTTTTT. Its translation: CASRQTGNEKLFF. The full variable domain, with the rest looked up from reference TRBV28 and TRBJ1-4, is DVKVTQSSRYLVKRTGEKVFLECVQDMDHENMFWYRQDPGLGLRLIYFSYDVKMKEKGDIPEGYSVSREKKERFSLILESASTNQTSMYLCASRQTGNEKLFFGSGTQLSVL.

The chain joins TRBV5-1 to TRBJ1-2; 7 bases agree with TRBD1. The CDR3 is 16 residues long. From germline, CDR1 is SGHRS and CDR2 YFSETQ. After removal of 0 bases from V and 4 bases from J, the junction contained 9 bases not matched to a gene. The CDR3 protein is CASSLEGQGVAYGYTF. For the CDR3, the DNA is TGCGCCAGCAGCTTGGAGGGCCAGGGGGTAGCCTATGGCTACACCTTC.

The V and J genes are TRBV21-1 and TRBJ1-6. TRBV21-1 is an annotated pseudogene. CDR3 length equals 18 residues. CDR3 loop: CASSKVTTAEVVNSPLHF. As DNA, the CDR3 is TGTGCCAGCAGCAAAGTTACGACCGCCGAGGTGGTGAATTCACCCCTCCACTTT.

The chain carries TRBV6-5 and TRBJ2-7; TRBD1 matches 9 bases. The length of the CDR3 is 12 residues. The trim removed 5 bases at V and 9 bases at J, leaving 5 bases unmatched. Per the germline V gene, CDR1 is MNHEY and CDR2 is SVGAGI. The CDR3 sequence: CASSPGQGRQYF. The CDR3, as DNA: TGTGCCAGCAGTCCGGGACAGGGAAGGCAGTACTTC.

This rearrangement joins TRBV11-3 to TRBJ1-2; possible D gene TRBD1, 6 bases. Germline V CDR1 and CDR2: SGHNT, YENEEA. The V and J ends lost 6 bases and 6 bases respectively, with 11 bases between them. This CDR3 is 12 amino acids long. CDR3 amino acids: CASSNGQNGYTF. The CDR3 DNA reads TGTGCCAGCAGTAACGGACAGAATGGCTACACCTTC.

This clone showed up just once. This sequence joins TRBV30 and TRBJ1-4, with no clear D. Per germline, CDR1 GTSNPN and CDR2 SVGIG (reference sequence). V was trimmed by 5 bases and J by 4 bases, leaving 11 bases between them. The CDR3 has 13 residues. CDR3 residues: CAWQAGNNEKLFF. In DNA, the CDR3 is TGTGCCTGGCAAGCGGGTAATAATGAAAAACTGTTTTTT.

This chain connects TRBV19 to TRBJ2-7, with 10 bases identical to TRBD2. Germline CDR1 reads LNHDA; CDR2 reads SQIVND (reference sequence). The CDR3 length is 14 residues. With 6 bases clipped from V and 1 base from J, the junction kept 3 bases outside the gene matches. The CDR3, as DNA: TGTGCCAGTAGAGTAGCGGGAGGATCCTACGAGCAGTACTTC. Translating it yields CASRVAGGSYEQYF.

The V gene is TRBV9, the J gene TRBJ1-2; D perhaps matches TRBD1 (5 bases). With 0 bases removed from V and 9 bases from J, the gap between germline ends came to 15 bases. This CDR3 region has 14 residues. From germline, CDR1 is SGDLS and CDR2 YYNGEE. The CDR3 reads CASSVDGREGRYTF. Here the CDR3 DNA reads TGTGCCAGCAGCGTAGACGGCAGGGAGGGCCGCTACACCTTC.

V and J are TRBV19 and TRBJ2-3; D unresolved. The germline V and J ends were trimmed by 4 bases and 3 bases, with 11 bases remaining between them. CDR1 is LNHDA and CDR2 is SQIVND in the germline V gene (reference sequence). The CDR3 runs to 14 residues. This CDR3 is CASSSPRITDTQYF. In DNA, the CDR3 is TGTGCCAGTAGTAGTCCCAGAATTACAGATACGCAGTATTTT.

The CDR3 reads CALRQGPIGGYTF. DNA of the CDR3: TGTGCCCTCCGACAGGGGCCCATTGGTGGCTACACCTTC. The genes are TRBV28 and TRBJ1-2; 8 nucleotides line up with TRBD1. The CDR3 has 13 residues. The germline V gene encodes CDR1 MDHEN and CDR2 SYDVKM. J gave up 7 bases and V 11 bases, and 12 bases lay outside the gene matches.

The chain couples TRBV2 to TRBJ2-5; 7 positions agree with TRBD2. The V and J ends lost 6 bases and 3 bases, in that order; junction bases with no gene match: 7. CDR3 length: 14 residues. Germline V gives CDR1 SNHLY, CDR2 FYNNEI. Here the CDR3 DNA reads TGTGCCAGCAGGGAGGAGAGCGGGGAAGAGACCCAGTACTTC. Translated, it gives CASREESGEETQYF.

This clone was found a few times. CDR3 amino acids: CASSLLEAGGLEQYF. The CDR3 coding sequence is TGCGCCAGCAGCCTCCTGGAGGCAGGGGGCCTCGAGCAGTACTTC. This chain connects TRBV4-1 to TRBJ2-7; 8 bases line up with TRBD1. Germline trimming cut 4 bases from V and 6 bases from J; bases unmatched to any gene: 11. The germline CDR1 and CDR2 sequences are MGHRA and YSYEKL. The CDR3 runs to 15 residues.